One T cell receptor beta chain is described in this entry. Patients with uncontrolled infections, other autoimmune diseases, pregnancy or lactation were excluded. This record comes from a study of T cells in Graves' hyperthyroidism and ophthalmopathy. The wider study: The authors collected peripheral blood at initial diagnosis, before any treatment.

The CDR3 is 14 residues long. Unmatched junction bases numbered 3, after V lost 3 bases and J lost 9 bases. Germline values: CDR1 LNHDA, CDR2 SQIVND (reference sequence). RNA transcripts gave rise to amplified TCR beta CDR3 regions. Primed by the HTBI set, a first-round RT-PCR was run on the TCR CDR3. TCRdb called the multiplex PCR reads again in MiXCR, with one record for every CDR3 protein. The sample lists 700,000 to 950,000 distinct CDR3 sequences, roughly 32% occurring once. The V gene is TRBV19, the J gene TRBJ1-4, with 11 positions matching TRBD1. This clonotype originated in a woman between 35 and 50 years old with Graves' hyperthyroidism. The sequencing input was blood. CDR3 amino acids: CASSMDRGRKKLFF. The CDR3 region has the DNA TGTGCCAGTAGTATGGACAGGGGGCGTAAAAAACTGTTTTTT.